This T cell receptor beta chain was recovered during a study of blood T cells in healthy people across ages. Study at large: Per two T cells, about one barcoded beta molecule was captured through template switching.

A word on this clonotype: What it binds is not known.

The CDR3 consists of 16 residues. V was pared by 3 bases and J by 0 bases, with 15 bases between. The germline gives CDR1 DFQATT, CDR2 SNEGSKA (reference sequence). Each sample yielded at least 6 micrograms of PBMC total RNA. Study-level findings and limits: Across the age range, TCR beta diversity per million T cells fell in a roughly linear way.

A second PCR of roughly 6 to 12 cycles used a sample-barcoded 5' primer and a J-beta primer mix. From the 5' RACE reads, TCRdb called clonotypes with MiXCR, one entry per CDR3 protein. Of about 1.1 million distinct CDR3 sequences listed, about two fifths are singletons. The TCR sequence derives from a young man in good health. The chain joins TRBV20-1 to TRBJ2-1; the D is unclear. Sequencing was carried out using blood. CDR3 loop: CSARDQTKSSYNEQFF. The CDR3 coding sequence is TGCAGTGCTAGGGATCAAACTAAGAGCTCCTACAATGAGCAGTTCTTC.